A selection of T cell receptor beta chains follows, all from one sample in a study of tumor-infiltrating lymphocytes in primary liver carcinoma. TCRdb redid the calling of the multiplex PCR reads with MiXCR, one entry per CDR3 protein. The profile shows around 210,000 distinct CDR3 sequences, about 65% of them singletons. Sequencing was carried out using peripheral blood. The origin of the receptors is a woman aged 55-70 years with primary liver carcinoma and hepatitis B virus infection. Each CDR3 is given with its conserved first and last residue. The order of the fields is V gene, J gene, D gene, clone size, CDR3 protein, CDR3 DNA. A D gene is named only where the DNA matches it firmly. Clone size, where shown, is once, few, many, or a class for clones that have expanded.

TRBV11-2	TRBJ2-2	TRBD1	many	CASSTLRPGQGGGELFF	TGTGCCAGCAGCACACTCCGTCCGGGACAGGGGGGGGGGGAGCTGTTTTTT
TRBV7-9	TRBJ1-1	-	-	CASSLLPGLGMLNTEAFF	TGTGCCAGCAGCTTATTACCGGGTTTAGGAATGTTGAACACTGAAGCTTTCTTT
TRBV5-4	TRBJ2-7	-	-	CASSLDRVPYDQYF	TGTGCCAGCAGCTTGGACAGGGTCCCCTACGACCAGTATTTC
TRBV11-2	TRBJ2-1	-	-	CASSLGNRASSYDEQFF	TGTGCCAGCAGCTTAGGTAACAGGGCAAGCTCCTACGATGAGCAGTTCTTC
TRBV5-1	TRBJ1-1	-	-	CASSLPSGNTEAFF	TGCGCCAGCAGCTTGCCTTCTGGGAACACTGAAGCTTTCTTT
TRBV11-2	TRBJ2-1	TRBD2	-	CASSSGLAGGPGDGQFF	TGTGCCAGCAGCAGTGGACTAGCGGGAGGGCCGGGGGATGGGCAGTTCTTC
TRBV5-4	TRBJ1-1	-	-	CASSSHPEQVNTEAFF	TGTGCCAGCAGCTCACATCCGGAACAGGTGAACACTGAAGCTTTCTTT
TRBV11-2	TRBJ2-3	-	-	CTSSKRLLDTQYF	TGTACCAGCAGCAAGAGACTTCTAGATACGCAGTATTTT
TRBV5-1	TRBJ2-5	-	few	CASSLEGLQETQYF	TGCGCCAGCAGCTTGGAGGGCCTCCAAGAGACCCAGTACTTC
TRBV4-2	TRBJ1-2	-	-	CASSPWGGRGYDYTF	TGTGCCAGCAGCCCCTGGGGTGGCAGGGGATATGACTACACCTTC
TRBV5-4	TRBJ1-4	-	many	CASSLQGGEKLFF	TGTGCCAGCAGCTTGCAGGGTGGAGAAAAACTGTTTTTT
TRBV11-2	TRBJ1-6	-	-	CASSFSRDTSSLRF	TGTGCCAGCAGCTTTAGCAGGGACACTTCATCCCTCCGCTTT
TRBV29-1	TRBJ2-1	TRBD2	many	CSATTSGHEQFF	TGCAGCGCTACGACTAGCGGTCATGAGCAGTTCTTC
TRBV6-6	TRBJ2-2	-	many	CASTSGLSLGNTGELFF	TGTGCCAGCACTTCAGGTCTTTCTCTAGGGAACACCGGGGAGCTGTTTTTT
TRBV6-5	TRBJ2-1	-	-	CASSYNGGMAVHEQFF	TGTGCCAGCAGTTACAACGGCGGGATGGCTGTGCATGAGCAGTTCTTC
TRBV5-1	TRBJ1-4	TRBD1	-	CASSPRGQVEKLFF	TGCGCCAGCAGCCCGCGGGGACAGGTCGAGAAACTGTTTTTT
TRBV28	TRBJ2-1	-	-	CASSLLGDEQFF	TGTGCCAGCAGTTTATTAGGCGATGAGCAGTTCTTC
TRBV5-6	TRBJ2-7	TRBD2	-	CASSRTLAGDEQYF	TGTGCCAGCAGCCGAACACTAGCGGGAGACGAGCAGTACTTC
TRBV4-2	TRBJ2-7	TRBD2	many	CASSQGDGLARSYEQYF	TGTGCCAGCAGCCAAGGGGATGGACTAGCGCGTTCCTACGAGCAGTACTTC
TRBV25-1	TRBJ1-1	TRBD1	-	CASSSGPQRQGAFF	TGTGCCAGCAGCTCGGGACCCCAAAGACAGGGAGCTTTCTTT
TRBV7-9	TRBJ2-7	-	-	CASSLARERGGYEQYF	TGTGCCAGCAGCTTAGCGAGGGAGAGGGGAGGCTACGAGCAGTACTTC
TRBV6-1	TRBJ1-2	-	-	CASSETVRYTF	TGTGCCAGCAGTGAAACGGTGAGATACACCTTC
TRBV28	TRBJ1-1	-	-	CASSHLMGQMNTEAFF	TGTGCCAGCAGTCACTTGATGGGACAAATGAACACTGAAGCTTTCTTT
TRBV6-5	TRBJ1-2	-	-	CASSSPGALYDYTF	TGTGCCAGCAGCTCTCCTGGGGCACTCTATGACTACACGTTC
TRBV5-1	TRBJ2-5	-	few	CASSLDRAGETQYF	TGCGCCAGCAGCTTGGACAGGGCGGGTGAGACCCAGTACTTC
TRBV4-2	TRBJ1-2	-	-	CADNQAGTWDGYTF	TGTGCCGACAACCAAGCCGGGACCTGGGATGGCTACACCTTC
TRBV4-1	TRBJ2-5	-	-	CASSQEGRGEGTQYF	TGCGCCAGCAGCCAAGAGGGAAGGGGTGAAGGGACCCAGTACTTC
TRBV11-2	TRBJ2-5	-	once	CTSSLESGTRSAQYF	TGTACCAGCAGCTTAGAGTCCGGGACAAGGTCGGCCCAGTACTTT
TRBV6-2/TRBV6-3	TRBJ1-2	TRBD1	medium-sized	CASSETGERGYTF	TGTGCCAGCAGTGAAACAGGGGAGCGCGGCTACACCTTC
TRBV11-2	TRBJ2-7	TRBD2	-	CVSSSSGRSYGQYF	TGTGTCAGCAGCTCCAGCGGGAGGTCCTACGGGCAGTACTTC
TRBV6-5	TRBJ2-4	TRBD2	-	CANSYARGLAGGGYF	TGTGCCAACAGTTACGCGAGGGGACTAGCGGGAGGAGGGTACTTC
TRBV28	TRBJ2-2	-	-	CARRPLLPGELFF	TGTGCCCGCAGACCCCTGCTGCCCGGGGAGCTGTTTTTT
TRBV25-1	TRBJ1-5	TRBD1	-	CASSTGTGSEQPKHF	TGTGCCAGCAGTACCGGGACAGGGTCGGAGCAGCCCAAGCATTTT
TRBV30	TRBJ1-1	TRBD1	-	CAWVGTGTVNTEAFF	TGTGCCTGGGTCGGGACAGGGACCGTGAACACTGAAGCTTTCTTT
TRBV29-1	TRBJ2-1	TRBD1	-	CSGRTGQPYNEQFF	TGCAGCGGAAGGACAGGGCAACCCTACAATGAGCAGTTCTTC
TRBV11-3	TRBJ1-1	-	many	CASSLGGSQNTEAFF	TGTGCCAGCAGCTTAGGTGGCAGCCAGAACACTGAAGCTTTCTTT
TRBV2	TRBJ2-6	-	-	CASGVRSSGANVLTF	TGTGCCAGCGGTGTACGGAGCTCTGGGGCCAACGTCCTGACTTTC
TRBV12-3/TRBV12-4	TRBJ1-1	TRBD1	many	CASSFTGANTEAFF	TGTGCCAGCAGTTTCACAGGGGCGAACACTGAAGCTTTCTTT
TRBV11-3	TRBJ2-1	TRBD2	-	CASSLAPAGIYDEQFF	TGTGCCAGCAGCTTAGCCCCAGCGGGGATATACGATGAGCAGTTCTTT
TRBV5-1	TRBJ2-3	TRBD2	-	CASSSSSGSMDTQYF	TGCGCCAGCAGCTCTTCTAGCGGGAGTATGGATACGCAGTATTTT
TRBV6-5	TRBJ2-7	-	-	CASSYSPGNEQYF	TGTGCCAGCAGTTACTCGCCAGGGAACGAGCAGTACTTC
TRBV6-5	TRBJ1-6	-	many	CASSYLGSSPLHF	TGTGCCAGCAGTTATCTTGGGTCTTCACCCCTCCACTTT
TRBV5-1	TRBJ2-7	TRBD2	-	CASSISGREYEQYF	TGCGCCAGCAGCATTAGTGGGAGGGAGTACGAGCAGTACTTC
TRBV11-3	TRBJ1-1	-	-	CAGSPAGTVNTEAFF	TGTGCCGGCAGCCCTGCCGGGACGGTGAACACTGAAGCTTTCTTT
TRBV7-9	TRBJ2-1	-	few	CASSSDSFEQFF	TGTGCCAGCAGCTCGGACAGCTTTGAGCAGTTCTTC